This T cell receptor beta chain is drawn from a study of T cell responses to AZD1222 COVID-19 vaccine. The CDR3 has 17 amino acids. Germline CDR1 and CDR2: LGHNA and YSLEER. J was trimmed by 9 bases and V by 3 bases; bases with no gene match: 15. Study-level findings and limits: Donor demographics were predominantly white British with a female majority; clonal diversity may be underestimated. Reports indicate that nearly half of spike-specific TCRs are directed at unmutated variant regions. Two AZD1222 doses significantly raised spike-specific TCR breadth and depth over controls.

Clones were read by immunoSEQ multiplex PCR, and TCRdb kept only the in-frame ones, dropping some. The sample has approximately 100,000 clones, around 90% seen once. Of note for this clone: Its antigen is not known.

This chain links TRBV4-3 with TRBJ2-1; TRBD1 matches 9 bases. Sequencing was performed on peripheral blood, taken on day 0 of AZD1222 vaccination. This receptor was taken from an adult in good health. As DNA, the CDR3 is TGCGCCAGCAGCCAGGGCTCCCTCGGGACAGGGCGCGGTGAGCAGTTCTTC. It encodes CASSQGSLGTGRGEQFF.